These 9 T cell receptor beta chains were all obtained from the same sample, sequenced in a study of metastatic and nonmetastatic thyroid tumors. With MiXCR, TCRdb called clones anew from the PCR reads. Altogether approximately 6,400 clones are present, under 3.5% being singletons, with the ten largest covering roughly 17%. No patient received treatment before thyroid surgery. Sequenced input: tumor tissue. All receptors derive from a female donor with papillary thyroid cancer or a benign thyroid nodule (not recorded which). Some clones in this sample may be carry-over from other donors' samples.

In regard to this clone: The limits of the CDR3 on the DNA are not certain, so only TCRdb's listed CDR3 is given. The CDR3 loop is CGTGDYGCTF. This chain uses TRBV20-1 with TRBJ1-2; the D segment call TRBD1 is taken from the table without a DNA check. Germline lookup yields CDR1 DFQATT and CDR2 SNEGSKA (reference sequence). The CDR3 is 10 residues long, ends included.

This clone was counted ten times or more. CDR3 coding DNA: TGTGCCAGCTCACCAAGGAGGGCGGGAGTAATAGGCGAGCAGTACTTC. The encoded protein is CASSPRRAGVIGEQYF. V usage is TRBV18 and J usage is TRBJ2-7; 7 positions match TRBD2. Germline-derived CDR1 and CDR2 are KGHSH and LQKENI. There are 16 residues in the CDR3. The J segment lost 6 bases and the V segment lost 2 bases, leaving 13 bases of the junction unmatched.

This clone has a count of ten or more. V gene TRBV7-7 combines with J gene TRBJ2-3, with 7 bases aligning to TRBD2. The CDR3 is made up of 13 amino acids. V was clipped by 3 bases and J by 6 bases; unmatched bases: 3. Per germline, CDR1 SSHAT and CDR2 FNYEAQ (reference sequence). The CDR3 region has the DNA TGTGCCAGCAGCTTTCAGGGAGGGGATACGCAGTATTTT. Its translation: CASSFQGGDTQYF.

This clone is medium-sized (0.01 to 0.1%) within its sample. J is TRBJ1-6 and V is TRBV5-6, with D hard to call. The CDR3 has 13 residues. CDR1 and CDR2 from the germline V gene are SGHDT and YYEEEE. Trimming pared 4 bases from V and 8 bases from J, leaving 10 bases between. This CDR3 is CASSPDGDSPLHF. CDR3 DNA: TGTGCCAGCAGCCCCGACGGGGATTCACCCCTCCACTTT.

This clone is labeled as medium-sized. The rearrangement uses TRBV4-1 and TRBJ1-6; D is perhaps TRBD1 (6 bases). Trimming stripped 0 bases from V and 3 bases from J, with 12 bases between. The CDR3 has 17 amino acids. The V gene's germline CDR1 is MGHRA and CDR2 YSYEKL. Here the CDR3 reads CASSQDLGQDYNSPLHF. The CDR3 nucleotides are TGCGCCAGCAGCCAAGATTTGGGACAAGACTATAATTCACCCCTCCACTTT.

The sample holds many counts of this clone. V usage is TRBV10-1 and J usage is TRBJ1-1; tentatively, D is TRBD1 (6 bases). The CDR3 extends over 17 amino acids. Trimming took off 10 bases at V and 3 bases at J, with 27 bases between the two ends. Germline V CDR1 and CDR2: WNHNN, SYGVQD (reference sequence). DNA for the CDR3: TGCGCCATCCTAACCTGGACGGGGGGCGCCGTGGACACTGAAGCTTTCTTT. Its translation is CAILTWTGGAVDTEAFF.

Ten or more counts support this clone. The germline gene is not matched at one end of the junction; a read error may be the cause. This chain links TRBV5-1 with TRBJ2-5, with TRBD1 matching over 9 bases. CDR1 is SGHRS and CDR2 is YFSETQ in the germline V gene. The CDR3 loop spans 16 amino acids. The CDR3 protein is CASSLAGTGGVETQYF. DNA of the CDR3: TGCGCCAGCAGTTTGGCGGGTACAGGGGGCGTTGAGACCCAGTACTTC.

This clone occurred many times. The chain recombines TRBV12-3 or TRBV12-4 with TRBJ1-4; unclear D gene. Trimming removed 4 bases at V and 11 bases at J, with 8 bases between. This CDR3 spans 11 amino acids. The CDR3 protein is CASSSAGKLFF. As DNA, the CDR3 is TGTGCCAGCAGTTCCGCTGGGAAACTGTTTTTT.

Ten or more counts support this clone. This chain uses TRBV5-1 with TRBJ2-3; 11 positions match TRBD2. V was pared by 3 bases and J by 5 bases, with 8 bases of the junction left unmatched. This CDR3 has 16 residues. CDR1 is SGHRS, CDR2 YFSETQ, per germline. The CDR3 DNA reads TGCGCCAGCAGCTCGTTAGCGGGAGGGAGTAGAGATACGCAGTATTTT. Its translation is CASSSLAGGSRDTQYF.